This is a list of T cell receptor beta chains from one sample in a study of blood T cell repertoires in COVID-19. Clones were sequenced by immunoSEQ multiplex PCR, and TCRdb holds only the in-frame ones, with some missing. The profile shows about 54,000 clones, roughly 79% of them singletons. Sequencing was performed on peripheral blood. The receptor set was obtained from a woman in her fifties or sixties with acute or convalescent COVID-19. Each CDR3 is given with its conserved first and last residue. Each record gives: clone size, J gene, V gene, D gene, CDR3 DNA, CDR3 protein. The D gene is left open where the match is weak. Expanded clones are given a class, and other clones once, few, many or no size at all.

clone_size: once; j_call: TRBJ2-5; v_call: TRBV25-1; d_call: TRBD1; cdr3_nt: TGTGCCAGCAGTCCGGGGGACAGGGGGTCAGGGGAGACCCAGTACTTC; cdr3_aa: CASSPGDRGSGETQYF
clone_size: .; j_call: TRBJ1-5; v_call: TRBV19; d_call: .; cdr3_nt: TGTGCCAGTAAAGGGGAGGCGGGCAGGTCGATTGGGAATCAGCCCCAGCATTTT; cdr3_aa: CASKGEAGRSIGNQPQHF
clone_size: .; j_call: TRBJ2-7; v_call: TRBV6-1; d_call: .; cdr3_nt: TGTGCCAGCAGTGAACTCTCCGGGCCCAGGGCCGAGCAGTACTTC; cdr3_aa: CASSELSGPRAEQYF
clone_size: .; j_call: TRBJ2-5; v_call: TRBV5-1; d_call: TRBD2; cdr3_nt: TGCGCCAGCAGCGTCGGACTAGCGGGGACAAGGACCCAGTACTTC; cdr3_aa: CASSVGLAGTRTQYF
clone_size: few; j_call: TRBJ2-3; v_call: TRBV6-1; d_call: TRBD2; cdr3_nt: TGTGCCAGCAGTGAATGGCGGGGGGGCCGGACAGATACGCAGTATTTT; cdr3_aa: CASSEWRGGRTDTQYF
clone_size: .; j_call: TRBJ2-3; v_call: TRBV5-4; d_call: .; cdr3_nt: TGTGCCAGCAGCTTGGGACTAACCTCACACACAGATACGCAGTATTTT; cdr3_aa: CASSLGLTSHTDTQYF
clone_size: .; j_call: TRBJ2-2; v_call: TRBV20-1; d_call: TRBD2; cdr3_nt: TGCAGTGCTAGTAGCGGGAGCGGGACCGGGGAGCTGTTTTTT; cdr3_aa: CSASSGSGTGELFF
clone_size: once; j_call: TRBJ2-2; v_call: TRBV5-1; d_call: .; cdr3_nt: TGCGCCAGCAGCTTGGCTCCAGGGAGGTCCGGGGAGCTGTTTTTT; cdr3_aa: CASSLAPGRSGELFF
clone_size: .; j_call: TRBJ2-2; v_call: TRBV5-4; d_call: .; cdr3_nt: TGTGCCAGCAGCTTGGGGACTCGTGAGAACACCGGGGAGCTGTTTTTT; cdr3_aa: CASSLGTRENTGELFF
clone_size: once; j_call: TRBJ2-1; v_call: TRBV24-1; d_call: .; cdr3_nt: TGTGCCACCAGTGATCCTAATCGGGGGCAGTTCTTC; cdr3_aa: CATSDPNRGQFF